The T cell receptor (beta chain) under discussion was sequenced for a study of T-cell reconstitution after alpha-beta-depleted transplantation in children. Using unique molecular identifiers, the investigators prepared the TCRbeta library. TCRdb ran MiXCR on the PCR reads and lists one entry per CDR3 protein. This table has some 50,000 distinct CDR3 sequences, approximately 8.7% appearing once. Study-wide findings and caveats: The origin of alpha-beta T cells about two months after transplant was reportedly several hundred expanded graft clones. It was newly produced T cells that mostly accounted for T-cell counts and diversity one year after transplant. Some patients' high day-60 TCRbeta diversity was attributed to recipient cells surviving conditioning.

V trimming: 0 bases; J trimming: 3 bases; junction bases outside the gene matches: 0. The CDR3 is made up of 15 amino acids. The germline CDR1 and CDR2 sequences are MRHNA and SNTAGT. This clonotype was seen repeatedly, ten times or more. Its specificity is not known. The sample was PBMCs, mostly from graft donor cells, taken 60 days after TCRalphabeta/CD19-depleted stem cell transplant. This receptor was taken from a male patient aged 2-9 years who had a stem cell transplant for chronic granulomatous disease, so the T cells may come from the graft donor. The chain couples TRBV6-4 to TRBJ2-1, with 9 bases fitting TRBD1. The CDR3 protein is CASSDSTGGYNEQFF. The CDR3 bases are TGTGCCAGCAGTGACTCGACAGGGGGCTACAATGAGCAGTTCTTC.